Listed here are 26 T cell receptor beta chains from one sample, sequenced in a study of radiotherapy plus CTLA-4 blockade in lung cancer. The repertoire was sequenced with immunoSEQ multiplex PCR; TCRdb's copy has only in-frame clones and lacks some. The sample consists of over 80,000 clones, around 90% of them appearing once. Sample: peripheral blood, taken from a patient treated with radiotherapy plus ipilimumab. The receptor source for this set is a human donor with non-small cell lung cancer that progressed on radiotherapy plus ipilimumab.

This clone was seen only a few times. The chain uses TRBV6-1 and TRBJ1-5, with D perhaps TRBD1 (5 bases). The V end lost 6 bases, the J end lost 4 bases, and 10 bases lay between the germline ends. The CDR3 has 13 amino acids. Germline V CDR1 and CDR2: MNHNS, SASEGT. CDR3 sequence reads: CASSRDRNQPQHF. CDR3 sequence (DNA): TGTGCCAGCAGCCGCGACAGAAATCAGCCCCAGCATTTT.

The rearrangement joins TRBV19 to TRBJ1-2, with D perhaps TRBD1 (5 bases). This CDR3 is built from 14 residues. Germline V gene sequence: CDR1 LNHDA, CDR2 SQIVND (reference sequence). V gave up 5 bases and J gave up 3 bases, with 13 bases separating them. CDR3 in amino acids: CASSPQGDYYGYTF. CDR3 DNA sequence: TGTGCCAGTAGTCCCCAGGGAGACTACTATGGCTACACCTTC.

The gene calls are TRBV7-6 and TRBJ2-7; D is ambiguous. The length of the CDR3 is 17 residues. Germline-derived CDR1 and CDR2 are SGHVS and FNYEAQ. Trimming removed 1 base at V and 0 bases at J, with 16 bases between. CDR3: CASSLGGTGYYSYEQYF. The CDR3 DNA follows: TGTGCCAGCAGCTTAGGTGGTACGGGTTATTACTCCTACGAGCAGTACTTC.

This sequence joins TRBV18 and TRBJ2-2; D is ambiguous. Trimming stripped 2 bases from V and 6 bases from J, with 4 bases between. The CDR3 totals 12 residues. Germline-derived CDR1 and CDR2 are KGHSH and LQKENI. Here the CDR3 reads CASSPGPGELFF. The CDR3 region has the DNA TGTGCCAGCTCACCAGGGCCCGGGGAGCTGTTTTTT.

CDR3 amino acids: CGISLSGGHNEQFF. The CDR3 coding sequence is TGTGGAATCTCCTTGTCGGGAGGACACAATGAGCAGTTCTTC. The genes are TRBV30 and TRBJ2-1; 7 positions match TRBD2. The CDR3 sequence is 14 residues long. CDR1 and CDR2 (germline): GTSNPN, SVGIG (reference sequence).

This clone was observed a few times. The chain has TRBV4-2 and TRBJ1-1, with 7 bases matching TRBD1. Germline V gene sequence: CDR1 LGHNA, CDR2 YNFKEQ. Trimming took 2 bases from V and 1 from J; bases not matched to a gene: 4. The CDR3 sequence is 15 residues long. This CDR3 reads CASSQRGTENTEAFF. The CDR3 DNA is TGTGCCAGCAGCCAAAGAGGGACAGAGAACACTGAAGCTTTCTTT.

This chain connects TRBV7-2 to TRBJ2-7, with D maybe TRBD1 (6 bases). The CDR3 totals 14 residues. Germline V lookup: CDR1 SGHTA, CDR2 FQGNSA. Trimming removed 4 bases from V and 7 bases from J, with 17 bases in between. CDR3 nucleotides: TGTGCCAGCAGCTCCTTGGGGGACATCACTGAGCAGTACTTC. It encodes CASSSLGDITEQYF.

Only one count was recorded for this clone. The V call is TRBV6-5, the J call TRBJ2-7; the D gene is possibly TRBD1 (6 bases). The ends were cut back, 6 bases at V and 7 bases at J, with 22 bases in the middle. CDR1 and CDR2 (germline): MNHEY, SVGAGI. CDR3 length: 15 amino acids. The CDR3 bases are TGTGCCAGCAGCAACAAGGGGGTTTGGTCGGGAGAGCAGTACTTC. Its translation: CASSNKGVWSGEQYF.

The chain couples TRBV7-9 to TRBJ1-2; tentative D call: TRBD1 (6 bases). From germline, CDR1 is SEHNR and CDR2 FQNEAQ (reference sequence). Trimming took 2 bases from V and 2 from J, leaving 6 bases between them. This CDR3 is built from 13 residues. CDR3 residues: CASSLQGNYGYTF. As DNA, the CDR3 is TGTGCCAGCAGCTTACAGGGGAACTATGGCTACACCTTC.

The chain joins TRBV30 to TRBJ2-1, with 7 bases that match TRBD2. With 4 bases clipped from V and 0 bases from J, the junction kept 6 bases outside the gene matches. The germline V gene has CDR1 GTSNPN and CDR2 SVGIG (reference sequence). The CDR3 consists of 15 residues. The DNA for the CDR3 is TGTGCCTGGACCATAGCGGGCACCTCCTACAATGAGCAGTTCTTC. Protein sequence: CAWTIAGTSYNEQFF.

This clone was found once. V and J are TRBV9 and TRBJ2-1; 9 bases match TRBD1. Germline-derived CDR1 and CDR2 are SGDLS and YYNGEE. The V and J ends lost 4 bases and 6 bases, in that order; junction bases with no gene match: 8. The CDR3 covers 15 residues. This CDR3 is CASSSRGQGLNEQFF. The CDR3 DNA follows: TGTGCCAGCAGCTCAAGGGGACAGGGCCTCAATGAGCAGTTCTTC.

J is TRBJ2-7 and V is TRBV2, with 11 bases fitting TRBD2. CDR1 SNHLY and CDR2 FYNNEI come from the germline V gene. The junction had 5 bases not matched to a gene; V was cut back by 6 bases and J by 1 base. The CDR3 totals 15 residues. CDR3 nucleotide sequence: TGTGCCAGCAGGGGGACTAGCGGCCAGTCCTACGAGCAGTACTTC. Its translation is CASRGTSGQSYEQYF. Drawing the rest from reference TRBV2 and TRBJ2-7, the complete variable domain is EPEVTQTPSHQVTQMGQEVILRCVPISNHLYFYWYRQILGQKVEFLVSFYNNEISEKSEIFDDQFSVERPDGSNFTLKIRSTKLEDSAMYFCASRGTSGQSYEQYFGPGTRLTVT.

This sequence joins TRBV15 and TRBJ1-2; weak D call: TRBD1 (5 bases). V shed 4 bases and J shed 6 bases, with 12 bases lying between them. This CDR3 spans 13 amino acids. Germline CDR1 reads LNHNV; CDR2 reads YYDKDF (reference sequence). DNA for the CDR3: TGTGCCACCAGCAAGTCCGGGGCCGATGGCTACACCTTC. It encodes CATSKSGADGYTF.

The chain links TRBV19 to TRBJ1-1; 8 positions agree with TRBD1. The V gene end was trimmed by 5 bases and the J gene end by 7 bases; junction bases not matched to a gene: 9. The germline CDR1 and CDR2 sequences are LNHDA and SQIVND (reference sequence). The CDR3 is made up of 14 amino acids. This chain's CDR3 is CASSSRDRTIEAFF. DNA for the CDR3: TGTGCCAGTAGTTCCCGGGACAGGACAATTGAAGCTTTCTTT.

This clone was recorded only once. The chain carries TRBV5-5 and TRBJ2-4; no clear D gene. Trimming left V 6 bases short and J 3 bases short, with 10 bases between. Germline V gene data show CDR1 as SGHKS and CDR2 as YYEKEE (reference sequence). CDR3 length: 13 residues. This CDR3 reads CASNWDGKNIQYF. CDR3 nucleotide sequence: TGTGCCAGCAATTGGGATGGCAAAAACATTCAGTACTTC.

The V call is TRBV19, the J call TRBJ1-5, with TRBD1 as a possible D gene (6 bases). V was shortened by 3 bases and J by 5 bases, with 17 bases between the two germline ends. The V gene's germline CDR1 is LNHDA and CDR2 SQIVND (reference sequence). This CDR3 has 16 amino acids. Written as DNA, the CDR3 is TGTGCCAGTAGTATTAGGGAACCGGCAGGGGATCAGCCCCAGCATTTT. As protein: CASSIREPAGDQPQHF.

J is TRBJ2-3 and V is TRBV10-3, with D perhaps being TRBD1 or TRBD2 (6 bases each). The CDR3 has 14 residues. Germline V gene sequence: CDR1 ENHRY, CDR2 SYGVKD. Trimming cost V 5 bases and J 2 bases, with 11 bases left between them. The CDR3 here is CAISSGGVTDTQYF. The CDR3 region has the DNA TGTGCCATCAGTTCCGGGGGCGTCACAGATACGCAGTATTTT.

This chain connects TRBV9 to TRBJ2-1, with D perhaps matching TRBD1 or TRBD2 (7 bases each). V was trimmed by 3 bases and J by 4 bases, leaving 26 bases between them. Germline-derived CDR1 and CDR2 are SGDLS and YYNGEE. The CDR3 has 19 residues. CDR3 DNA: TGTGCCAGCAGCGGTCCGGGACAGCGAACCGGGGGGACTTACAATGAGCAGTTCTTC. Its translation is CASSGPGQRTGGTYNEQFF.

The CDR3 sequence is CASSSIFGSTYEQYF. The CDR3 DNA sequence: TGTGCCAGCAGCTCAATTTTCGGGTCAACCTACGAGCAGTACTTC. The V gene is TRBV7-8, the J gene TRBJ2-7; D uncertain. This CDR3 is built from 15 residues. The V gene lost 4 bases and the J gene lost 2 bases, with 15 bases spanning the gap. Germline values: CDR1 SGHVS, CDR2 FQNEAQ.

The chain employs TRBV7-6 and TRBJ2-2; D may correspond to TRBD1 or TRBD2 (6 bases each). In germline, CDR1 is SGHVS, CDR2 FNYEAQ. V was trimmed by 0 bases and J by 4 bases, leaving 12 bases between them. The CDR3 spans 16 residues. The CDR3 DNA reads TGTGCCAGCAGCTTAGCGGGGGGACAACCCACCGGGGAGCTGTTTTTT. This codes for CASSLAGGQPTGELFF.

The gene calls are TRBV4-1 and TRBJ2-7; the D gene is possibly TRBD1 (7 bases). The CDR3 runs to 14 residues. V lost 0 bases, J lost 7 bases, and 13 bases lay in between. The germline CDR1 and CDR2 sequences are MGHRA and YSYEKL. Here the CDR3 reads CASSQDGAGGEQYF. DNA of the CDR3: TGCGCCAGCAGCCAAGATGGGGCAGGGGGGGAGCAGTACTTC.

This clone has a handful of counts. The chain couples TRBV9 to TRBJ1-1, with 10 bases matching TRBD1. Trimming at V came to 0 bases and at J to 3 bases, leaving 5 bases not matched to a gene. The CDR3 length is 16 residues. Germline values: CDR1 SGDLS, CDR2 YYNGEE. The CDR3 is CASSVGDRGAHTEAFF. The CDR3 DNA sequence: TGTGCCAGCAGCGTAGGGGACAGGGGAGCGCACACTGAAGCTTTCTTT. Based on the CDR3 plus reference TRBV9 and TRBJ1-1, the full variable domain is DSGVTQTPKHLITATGQRVTLRCSPRSGDLSVYWYQQSLDQGLQFLIQYYNGEERAKGNILERFSAQQFPDLHSELNLSSLELGDSALYFCASSVGDRGAHTEAFFGQGTRLTVV.

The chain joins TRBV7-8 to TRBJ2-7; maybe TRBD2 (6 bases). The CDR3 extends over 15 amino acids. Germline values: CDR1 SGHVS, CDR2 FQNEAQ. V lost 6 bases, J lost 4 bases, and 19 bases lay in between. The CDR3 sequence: CASSPEAGIEYEQYF. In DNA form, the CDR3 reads TGTGCCAGCAGTCCCGAGGCGGGGATCGAGTACGAGCAGTACTTC.

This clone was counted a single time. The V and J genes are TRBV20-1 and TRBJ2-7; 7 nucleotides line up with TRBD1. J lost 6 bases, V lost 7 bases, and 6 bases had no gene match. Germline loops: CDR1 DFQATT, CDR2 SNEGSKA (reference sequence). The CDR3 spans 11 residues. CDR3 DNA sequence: TGCAGTGGTGGACAGGCGCCCGAGCAGTACTTC. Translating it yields CSGGQAPEQYF.

The CDR3 spells CASRGEGAEQFF. DNA for the CDR3: TGTGCCAGCAGGGGGGAGGGGGCTGAGCAGTTCTTC. The chain combines TRBV2 with TRBJ2-1; D is tentatively TRBD1 or TRBD2 (7 bases each). The germline V and J ends were trimmed by 6 bases and 9 bases, with 12 bases remaining between them. The CDR3 has 12 amino acids. CDR1 SNHLY and CDR2 FYNNEI come from the germline V gene.

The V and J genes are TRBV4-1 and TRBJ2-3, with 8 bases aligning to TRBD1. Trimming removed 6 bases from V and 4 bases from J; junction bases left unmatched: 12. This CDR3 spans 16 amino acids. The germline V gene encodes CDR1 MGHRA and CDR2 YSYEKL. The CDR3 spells CASRPRMTGEADTQYF. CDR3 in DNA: TGCGCCAGCAGGCCACGGATGACAGGGGAGGCAGATACGCAGTATTTT.